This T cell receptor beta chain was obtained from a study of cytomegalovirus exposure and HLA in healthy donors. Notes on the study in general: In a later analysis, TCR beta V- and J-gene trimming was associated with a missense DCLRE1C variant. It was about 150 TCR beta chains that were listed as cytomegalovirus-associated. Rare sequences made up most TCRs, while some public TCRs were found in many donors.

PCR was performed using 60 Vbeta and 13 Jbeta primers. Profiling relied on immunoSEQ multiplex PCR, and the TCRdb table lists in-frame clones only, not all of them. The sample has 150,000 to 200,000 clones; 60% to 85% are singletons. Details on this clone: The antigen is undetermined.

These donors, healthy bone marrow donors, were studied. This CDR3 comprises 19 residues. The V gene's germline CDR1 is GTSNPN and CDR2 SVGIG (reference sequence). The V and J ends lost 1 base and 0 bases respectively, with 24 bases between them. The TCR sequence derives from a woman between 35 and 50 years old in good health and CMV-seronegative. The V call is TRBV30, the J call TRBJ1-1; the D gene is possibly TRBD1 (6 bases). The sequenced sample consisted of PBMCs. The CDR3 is CAWSEAGALKLTMNTEAFF. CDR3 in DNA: TGTGCCTGGAGTGAGGCAGGGGCCCTAAAACTTACCATGAACACTGAAGCTTTCTTT.